The 23 T cell receptor beta chains presented below share a single source sample, sequenced in a study of Ad26.COV2.S vaccination and SARS-CoV-2 variants. Profiled with immunoSEQ multiplex PCR; TCRdb holds only in-frame clones, not every one. The sample lists some 340,000 clones; around 84% were seen once. Treatment defined: some 20 received Ad26.COV2.S at low or high dose, single or two shots; about 5 received placebo; per-sample allocation not given. All samples were drawn on day 63, counting from the first vaccine or placebo injection. Source: peripheral blood, taken in a trial of Ad26.COV2.S vaccine versus placebo. These receptors all stem from a person between 18 and 60 years old who received the Ad26.COV2.S COVID-19 vaccine or a placebo.

The chain has TRBV7-2 and TRBJ2-1; TRBD1 agrees at 8 bases. The germline CDR1 and CDR2 sequences are SGHTA and FQGNSA. V lost 4 bases to trimming and J lost 6 bases; unmatched junction nucleotides: 8. This CDR3 is built from 15 residues. The CDR3 sequence: CASSSSGTGSNEQFF. In DNA form, the CDR3 reads TGTGCCAGCAGCTCTTCCGGGACAGGATCCAATGAGCAGTTCTTC.

This rearrangement joins TRBV5-4 to TRBJ2-7; D possibly matches TRBD1 or TRBD2 (5 bases each). This CDR3 spans 13 amino acids. Per germline, CDR1 SGHNT and CDR2 YYREEE (reference sequence). Trimming pared 0 bases from V and 6 bases from J, leaving 10 bases between. The CDR3 region is CASSLEGTGEQYF. The CDR3 DNA reads TGTGCCAGCAGCTTGGAGGGGACCGGCGAGCAGTACTTC. The full variable domain, with the rest looked up from reference TRBV5-4 and TRBJ2-7, is ETGVTQSPTHLIKTRGQQVTLRCSSQSGHNTVSWYQQALGQGPQFIFQYYREEENGRGNFPPRFSGLQFPNYSSELNVNALELDDSALYLCASSLEGTGEQYFGPGTRLTVT.

The gene calls are TRBV6-5 and TRBJ1-3, with 8 positions matching TRBD1. V gave up 8 bases and J gave up 4 bases; unmatched junction bases: 7. Looked up from germline, CDR1 is MNHEY and CDR2 is SVGAGI. This CDR3 has 14 residues. The CDR3 protein is CASQGRGPGNTIYF. CDR3 DNA: TGTGCCAGCCAGGGCAGGGGGCCCGGAAACACCATATATTTT.

V is TRBV27 and J is TRBJ2-2; a possible D gene is TRBD2 (5 bases). The CDR3 has 15 residues. V lost 1 base and J 1 base, leaving 7 bases between the germline ends. Germline values: CDR1 MNHEY, CDR2 SMNVEV (reference sequence). The CDR3: CASSLLGRNTGELFF. Written as DNA, the CDR3 is TGTGCCAGCAGTTTATTGGGGAGGAACACCGGGGAGCTGTTTTTT.

This sequence joins TRBV19 and TRBJ1-5, with 10 bases aligning to TRBD1. The germline V gene encodes CDR1 LNHDA and CDR2 SQIVND (reference sequence). The junction had 14 bases not matched to a gene; V was cut back by 6 bases and J by 6 bases. The CDR3 loop spans 17 amino acids. DNA for the CDR3: TGTGCCAGTAGGACGACAGGGGGCGGCAAAACGGGTCAGCCCCAGCATTTT. Translating it yields CASRTTGGGKTGQPQHF.

The chain combines TRBV27 with TRBJ2-3; D gene unclear. Germline V gene sequence: CDR1 MNHEY, CDR2 SMNVEV (reference sequence). The CDR3 contains 14 residues. Trimming left V 4 bases short and J 0 bases short, with 8 bases between. CDR3 sequence reads: CASSWARSTDTQYF. CDR3 nucleotide sequence: TGTGCCAGCAGTTGGGCCAGAAGCACAGATACGCAGTATTTT.

The chain recombines TRBV5-1 with TRBJ2-7; 7 positions agree with TRBD2. Germline values: CDR1 SGHRS, CDR2 YFSETQ. J lost 4 bases, V lost 3 bases, and 7 bases had no gene match. The CDR3 runs 14 residues. CDR3 nucleotides: TGCGCCAGCAGCTCGCTCGGGCGGGAGTACGAGCAGTACTTC. Translating gives CASSSLGREYEQYF.

In DNA, the CDR3 is TGCGCCAGCAGCCAGCACTCCGGGGCAACCTACGAGCAGTACTTC. The encoded protein is CASSQHSGATYEQYF. The rearrangement links TRBV4-1 to TRBJ2-7; D tentatively reads TRBD1 or TRBD2 (5 bases each). The germline CDR1 and CDR2 sequences are MGHRA and YSYEKL. Trimming cost V 3 bases and J 2 bases, with 14 bases left between them. The CDR3 runs to 15 residues.

J is TRBJ2-7 and V is TRBV7-9; possibly TRBD2 for D (6 bases). V lost 8 bases, J lost 5 bases, and 13 bases lay in between. CDR3 length equals 12 residues. The V gene's germline CDR1 is SEHNR and CDR2 FQNEAQ (reference sequence). The CDR3 nucleotides read TGTGCCAGCGGAGGGGAACCCAACGAGCAGTACTTC. Residues: CASGGEPNEQYF.

The gene calls are TRBV7-8 and TRBJ2-5; 11 nucleotides line up with TRBD2. CDR3 length: 16 residues. Germline CDR1 SGHVS, CDR2 FQNEAQ. V dropped 5 bases and J dropped 5; count of bases not matched to a gene: 10. DNA for the CDR3: TGTGCCAGCAGCCATCGAAGACTAGCGGGGACGGAGACCCAGTACTTC. This codes for CASSHRRLAGTETQYF.

The V call is TRBV18, the J call TRBJ2-5; unclear D gene. Looked up from germline, CDR1 is KGHSH and CDR2 is LQKENI. The CDR3 has 14 residues. The ends were cut back, 3 bases at V and 1 base at J, with 9 bases in the middle. The CDR3 region is CASSPKASQETQYF. CDR3 bases: TGTGCCAGCTCACCGAAGGCATCCCAAGAGACCCAGTACTTC.

The V call is TRBV5-4, the J call TRBJ2-3, with a possible D match to TRBD2 (5 bases). This CDR3 is built from 15 residues. CDR1 SGHNT and CDR2 YYREEE come from the germline V gene (reference sequence). Deletions cut 4 bases from V and 1 base from J, with 13 bases between. The CDR3 spells CASSPRVGGTDTQYF. The CDR3 DNA reads as TGTGCCAGCAGCCCGAGGGTCGGGGGCACAGATACGCAGTATTTT.

The count of this clone is one. The CDR3, as DNA: TGTGCCAGCAGCGATGGGACAGGGTTAAATCAGCCCCAGCATTTT. This codes for CASSDGTGLNQPQHF. This sequence joins TRBV5-4 and TRBJ1-5; 9 bases agree with TRBD1. CDR3 length equals 15 residues. V shed 4 bases, J shed 4 bases, and the junction held 6 bases outside the gene matches. The germline gives CDR1 SGHNT, CDR2 YYREEE (reference sequence).

The rearrangement uses TRBV10-3 and TRBJ1-2; D not certain. The CDR3 is 15 residues long. Per the germline V gene, CDR1 is ENHRY and CDR2 is SYGVKD. The germline V and J ends were trimmed by 0 bases and 4 bases, with 12 bases remaining between them. The CDR3 region is CAISESAERFYGYTF. In DNA form, the CDR3 reads TGTGCCATCAGTGAGTCGGCAGAGCGCTTCTATGGCTACACCTTC.

V gene TRBV3-1 (or the pseudogene TRBV3-2) combines with J gene TRBJ1-1; tentative D call: TRBD1 (5 bases). The ends were cut back, 0 bases at V and 10 bases at J, with 9 bases in the middle. The CDR3 length is 12 residues. The V gene's germline CDR1 is LGHDT and CDR2 YNNKEL (reference sequence). The CDR3 region is CASSQDGGVAFF. CDR3 in DNA: TGTGCCAGCAGCCAAGATGGGGGGGTAGCTTTCTTT.

This chain connects TRBV19 to TRBJ1-2; TRBD1 aligns across 11 bases. The CDR3 covers 15 residues. V lost 3 bases, J lost 3 bases, and 3 bases stayed unmatched. The germline gives CDR1 LNHDA, CDR2 SQIVND (reference sequence). This CDR3 reads CASSIGTGGDYGYTF. The CDR3 region has the DNA TGTGCCAGTAGTATCGGGACAGGGGGGGACTATGGCTACACCTTC.

The V gene is TRBV5-4, the J gene TRBJ2-2, with 9 bases matching TRBD2. The CDR3 is made up of 15 amino acids. V was pared by 3 bases and J by 4 bases, with 4 bases of the junction left unmatched. Looked up from germline, CDR1 is SGHNT and CDR2 is YYREEE (reference sequence). The CDR3 loop is CASSSRGGFTGELFF. The CDR3 DNA follows: TGTGCCAGCAGCTCGCGGGGGGGCTTCACCGGGGAGCTGTTTTTT.

This chain joins TRBV29-1 and TRBJ1-2, with D uncertain. Germline CDR1 is SQVTM and CDR2 is ANQGSEA. Trimming pared 3 bases from V and 8 bases from J, leaving 16 bases between. CDR3 length: 13 residues. CDR3 DNA: TGCAGCGTTGAGAAGGTTAGAAGAGGAGGCTACACCTTC. This sequence encodes CSVEKVRRGGYTF.

The rearrangement joins TRBV5-4 to TRBJ2-5, with a tentative D call TRBD2 (6 bases). V was shortened by 3 bases and J by 5 bases, with 14 bases between the two germline ends. The length of the CDR3 is 14 residues. Germline V lookup: CDR1 SGHNT, CDR2 YYREEE (reference sequence). CDR3 DNA: TGTGCCAGCAGCTCTCGAGGAGGGATGGAGACCCAGTACTTC. Translated, it gives CASSSRGGMETQYF.

The V and J genes are TRBV9 and TRBJ1-5; the match to TRBD1 covers 7 bases. CDR3 length: 14 amino acids. Trimming took 4 bases from V and 3 from J; bases not matched to a gene: 4. The germline gives CDR1 SGDLS, CDR2 YYNGEE. Here the CDR3 reads CASSRTGNNQPQHF. In DNA form, the CDR3 reads TGTGCCAGCAGCCGGACAGGCAACAATCAGCCCCAGCATTTT.

The J gene is TRBJ1-1, the V gene TRBV7-9; D is ambiguous. The V end lost 2 bases, the J end lost 3 bases, and 10 bases lay between the germline ends. The germline V gene encodes CDR1 SEHNR and CDR2 FQNEAQ (reference sequence). The CDR3 has 14 amino acids. The CDR3 DNA sequence: TGTGCCAGCAGCTTACGCCCGAGGGACACTGAAGCTTTCTTT. Amino acid sequence: CASSLRPRDTEAFF. Full variable domain (rest looked up from reference TRBV7-9 and TRBJ1-1): DTGVSQNPRHKITKRGQNVTFRCDPISEHNRLYWYRQTLGQGPEFLTYFQNEAQLEKSRLLSDRFSAERPKGSFSTLEIQRTEQGDSAMYLCASSLRPRDTEAFFGQGTRLTVV.

This chain links TRBV15 with TRBJ2-1; D assignment may be TRBD1 or TRBD2 (6 bases each). Germline V gives CDR1 LNHNV, CDR2 YYDKDF (reference sequence). V lost 0 bases, J lost 4 bases, and 16 bases lay in between. The CDR3 has 17 residues. CDR3 region: CATSRESPGAWYNEQFF. The CDR3 DNA reads as TGTGCCACCAGCAGAGAATCCCCGGGGGCGTGGTACAATGAGCAGTTCTTC.

The chain has TRBV19 and TRBJ2-1; 8 bases fit TRBD1. The CDR3 runs 14 residues. CDR1 and CDR2 (germline): LNHDA, SQIVND (reference sequence). J lost 0 bases, V lost 7 bases, and 2 bases had no gene match. The chain's CDR3 is CASKTGGSYNEQFF. The DNA for the CDR3 is TGTGCCAGTAAAACAGGGGGCTCCTACAATGAGCAGTTCTTC.